This T cell receptor beta chain was observed in a study of T cell responses to AZD1222 COVID-19 vaccine. General study points: Nearly half of spike-specific TCRs reportedly go after variant regions that carry no mutations.

The repertoire was sequenced with immunoSEQ multiplex PCR; TCRdb's copy has only in-frame clones and lacks some. The table includes some 120,000 clones, 87% detected once. The CDR3 contains 14 residues. Germline V gene sequence: CDR1 SGHTA, CDR2 FQGNSA. Trimming took 2 bases from V and 5 from J, leaving 9 bases between them. Notes on this clone: What it binds is not known.

The source of this sequence is an adult in good health. The input for sequencing was peripheral blood, taken on day 0 of AZD1222 vaccination. V and J are TRBV7-2 and TRBJ2-2, with D tentatively TRBD1 or TRBD2 (6 bases each). The CDR3 sequence: CASSLTGATGELFF. The CDR3 DNA is TGTGCCAGCAGCTTAACGGGGGCGACCGGGGAGCTGTTTTTT. The full variable domain, its missing parts supplied by reference TRBV7-2 and TRBJ2-2, is GAGVSQSPSNKVTEKGKDVELRCDPISGHTALYWYRQSLGQGLEFLIYFQGNSAPDKSGLPSDRFSAERTGGSVSTLTIQRTQQEDSAVYLCASSLTGATGELFFGEGSRLTVL.